This T cell receptor beta chain was observed in a study of T cell responses to AZD1222 COVID-19 vaccine. Study-wide points: The donor group comprised mostly white British people and more females; the analysis possibly underestimated clonal diversity.

CDR3 size: 11 residues. The germline V and J ends were trimmed by 4 bases and 6 bases, with 7 bases remaining between them. CDR1 is SEHNR and CDR2 is FQNEAQ in the germline V gene (reference sequence). Concerning this clone: What it binds is unknown.

Libraries were prepared by immunoSEQ multiplex PCR; TCRdb keeps only in-frame clonotypes and omits some of them. The table shows 140,000 to 150,000 clones, with about 90% occurring only once. The TCR comes from an adult who received the AZD1222 COVID-19 vaccine. The J gene is TRBJ2-7, the V gene TRBV7-9; D may be TRBD2 (6 bases). The sequencing used peripheral blood, collected 28 days after the second AZD1222 dose. The CDR3 is CASSSSVEQYF. For the CDR3, the DNA is TGTGCCAGCAGCTCTAGCGTCGAGCAGTACTTC.